A single sample is the source of the 10 T cell receptor beta chains below, sequenced in a study of cytomegalovirus exposure and HLA in healthy donors. Measured with immunoSEQ multiplex PCR; TCRdb has only the in-frame clones, and not every one. The sample carries over 150,000 clones, about 86% recorded once. Sequencing used PBMCs. These TCRs come from a human donor in good health.

This chain joins TRBV18 and TRBJ2-2, with D maybe TRBD2 (6 bases). This CDR3 has 15 amino acids. CDR1 is KGHSH and CDR2 is LQKENI in the germline V gene. Trimming pared 3 bases from V and 7 bases from J, leaving 15 bases between. This CDR3 reads CASSPRQMEGGELFF. The CDR3 region has the DNA TGTGCCAGCTCACCCCGCCAGATGGAGGGCGGGGAGCTGTTTTTT.

This chain connects TRBV7-6 to TRBJ1-1; D gene uncertain. Germline CDR1 reads SGHVS; CDR2 reads FNYEAQ. This CDR3 comprises 15 residues. Between the trimmed V and J ends, which lost 5 bases and 0 bases, there was a span of 13 bases. This CDR3 is CASSPFLGLNTEAFF. For the CDR3, the DNA is TGTGCCAGCAGCCCATTTCTCGGGTTGAACACTGAAGCTTTCTTT.

The chain recombines TRBV9 with TRBJ2-7; the D gene is possibly TRBD2 (6 bases). This CDR3 contains 15 residues. The germline V gene has CDR1 SGDLS and CDR2 YYNGEE. V dropped 0 bases and J dropped 1 base, with 11 bases sitting between them. The CDR3 sequence is CASSVGTGESYEQYF. The CDR3 nucleotides are TGTGCCAGCAGCGTAGGCACGGGGGAGTCCTACGAGCAGTACTTC.

CDR3 sequence (DNA): TGTGCCTGGAGTGTAGTAGATGGAGTACAGTACTTC. Its protein product is CAWSVVDGVQYF. This chain uses TRBV30 with TRBJ2-7, with D unclear. CDR3 length: 12 residues. The germline V gene encodes CDR1 GTSNPN and CDR2 SVGIG (reference sequence). With 0 bases removed from V and 10 bases from J, the gap between germline ends came to 13 bases. Variable domain in full (rest from reference TRBV30 and TRBJ2-7): SQTIHQWPATLVQPVGSPLSLECTVEGTSNPNLYWYRQAAGRGLQLLFYSVGIGQISSEVPQNLSASRPQDRQFILSSKKLLLSDSGFYLCAWSVVDGVQYFGPGTRLTVT.

V is TRBV18 and J is TRBJ2-1; 7 bases are a match to TRBD1. Germline CDR1 is KGHSH and CDR2 is LQKENI. J was trimmed by 13 bases and V by 3 bases; bases with no gene match: 12. The CDR3 runs 14 residues. The CDR3 reads CASSPPGQSPFQFF. The CDR3 DNA reads TGTGCCAGCTCACCTCCGGGACAGAGCCCATTCCAGTTCTTC. Combining the CDR3 with reference TRBV18 and TRBJ2-1 gives the whole variable domain NAGVMQNPRHLVRRRGQEARLRCSPMKGHSHVYWYRQLPEEGLKFMVYLQKENIIDESGMPKERFSAEFPKEGPSILRIQQVVRGDSAAYFCASSPPGQSPFQFFGPGTRLTVL.

The rearrangement joins TRBV5-1 to TRBJ1-1, with 9 bases matching TRBD1. This CDR3 is built from 16 residues. The ends lost 5 bases at V and 3 bases at J; junction bases unmatched: 11. Germline CDR1 SGHRS, CDR2 YFSETQ. Here the CDR3 reads CASRGGTGRGDTEAFF. CDR3 nucleotides: TGCGCCAGCAGGGGGGGGACAGGGCGAGGGGACACTGAAGCTTTCTTT.

This chain joins TRBV7-3 and TRBJ2-1, with 9 nucleotides matching TRBD2. Trimming at V came to 4 bases and at J to 8 bases, leaving 15 bases not matched to a gene. The CDR3 spans 17 residues. The V gene's germline CDR1 is SGHTA and CDR2 FQGTGA. The CDR3 spells CASSSLGSGGNEHEQFF. The CDR3 coding sequence is TGTGCCAGCAGCTCCCTGGGGAGCGGGGGGAATGAGCATGAGCAGTTCTTC.

The rearrangement uses TRBV2 and TRBJ2-3; the match to TRBD1 covers 7 bases. Germline lookup yields CDR1 SNHLY and CDR2 FYNNEI. With V trimmed by 4 bases and J by 9 bases, 13 bases remained unmatched. The CDR3 has 15 residues. In nucleotides, the CDR3 is TGTGCCAGCAGTGTAGACAGGGAAAGATATGGGACGCAGTATTTT. Protein product: CASSVDRERYGTQYF.

The J gene is TRBJ1-5, the V gene TRBV9, with D hard to call. The CDR3 has 15 amino acids. In germline, CDR1 is SGDLS, CDR2 YYNGEE. The ends were cut back, 4 bases at V and 3 bases at J, with 14 bases in the middle. The CDR3 sequence: CASSLSGLVNQPQHF. The CDR3 DNA sequence: TGTGCCAGCAGCTTATCTGGACTGGTCAATCAGCCCCAGCATTTT.

The genes are TRBV18 and TRBJ2-7, with D possibly TRBD2 on 7 matching bases. Germline CDR1 is KGHSH and CDR2 is LQKENI. V lost 6 bases, J lost 1 base, and 19 bases lay in between. This CDR3 has 16 residues. The CDR3 region has the DNA TGTGCCAGCTCCCAATCCCTGGGGGGGCCTTCCTACGAGCAGTACTTC. This encodes CASSQSLGGPSYEQYF.